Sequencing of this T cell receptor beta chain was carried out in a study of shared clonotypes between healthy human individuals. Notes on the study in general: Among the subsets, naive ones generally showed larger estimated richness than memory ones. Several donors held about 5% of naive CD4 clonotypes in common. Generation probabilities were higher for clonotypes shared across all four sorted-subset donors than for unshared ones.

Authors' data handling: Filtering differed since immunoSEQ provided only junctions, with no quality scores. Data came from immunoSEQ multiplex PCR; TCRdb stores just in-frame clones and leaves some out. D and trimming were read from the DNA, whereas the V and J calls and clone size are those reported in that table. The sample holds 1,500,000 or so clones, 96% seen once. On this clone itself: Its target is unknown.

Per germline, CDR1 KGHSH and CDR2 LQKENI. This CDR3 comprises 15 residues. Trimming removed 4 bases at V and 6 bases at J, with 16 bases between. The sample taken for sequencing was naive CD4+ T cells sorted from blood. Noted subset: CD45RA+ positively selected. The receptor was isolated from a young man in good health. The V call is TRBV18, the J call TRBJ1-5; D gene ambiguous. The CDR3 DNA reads TGTGCCAGCTCACGAACGGATGGCACCGGTCAGCCCCAGCATTTT. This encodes CASSRTDGTGQPQHF.